Each of the 8 T cell receptor beta chains below was sequenced from the same sample in a study of CD8+CD57+ T cells in acquired aplastic anemia. TCR beta VDJ and CDR3 were profiled, and genomic DNA was the template. TCRdb itself ran the reads through MiXCR, one entry per CDR3 protein. The sample contains under 350,000 distinct CDR3 sequences, 45% to 65% of which appear only once. Sequencing involved patients with CD8+CD57+ cell expansion previously shown by flow cytometry. Sequencing was performed on sorted CD4+, CD8+, or CD8+CD57+ T cells (not recorded which) from PBMCs. The receptor set was obtained from a human donor with aplastic anemia.

The table lists this clonotype with a count of one. This chain joins TRBV4-2 and TRBJ2-7, with unresolved D. Germline CDR1 and CDR2: LGHNA and YNFKEQ. The germline V and J ends were trimmed by 0 bases and 12 bases, with 12 bases remaining between them. The CDR3 spans 12 residues. CDR3 in amino acids: CASSQDGQKRYF. In DNA form, the CDR3 reads TGTGCCAGCAGCCAAGATGGCCAGAAGCGGTACTTC.

At least ten counts were recorded for this clonotype. V gene TRBV19 combines with J gene TRBJ1-5; maybe TRBD1 (5 bases). Germline CDR1 is LNHDA and CDR2 is SQIVND (reference sequence). The CDR3 totals 13 residues. The ends were cut back, 6 bases at V and 5 bases at J, with 11 bases in the middle. The CDR3 DNA follows: TGTGCCAGTAGCCAGGGAAATTATCAGCCCCAGCATTTT. Protein sequence: CASSQGNYQPQHF.

V and J are TRBV7-2 and TRBJ2-5, with TRBD1 matching over 9 bases. The germline V gene encodes CDR1 SGHTA and CDR2 FQGNSA. This CDR3 has 16 residues. V was clipped by 5 bases and J by 5 bases; unmatched bases: 12. CDR3 DNA sequence: TGTGCCAGCAGCCGTACCGCAATAGGGACAGGGGAGACCCAGTACTTC. This encodes CASSRTAIGTGETQYF.

V usage is TRBV20-1 and J usage is TRBJ2-7; D gene ambiguous. Germline CDR1 DFQATT, CDR2 SNEGSKA (reference sequence). CDR3 length equals 13 residues. The V and J ends lost 2 bases and 6 bases respectively, with 14 bases between them. The chain's CDR3 is CSARPRTAAEQYF. The DNA of the CDR3 is TGCAGTGCTAGACCCCGTACGGCAGCCGAGCAGTACTTC.

Only a few counts were recorded for this clonotype. V and J are TRBV20-1 and TRBJ2-3, with TRBD2 as a possible D gene (6 bases). Germline values: CDR1 DFQATT, CDR2 SNEGSKA (reference sequence). The CDR3 length is 12 residues. V lost 3 bases and J lost 7, with 11 bases in between. CDR3 DNA: TGCAGTGCTAGCCGGGGACTCAATACGCAGTATTTT. It encodes CSASRGLNTQYF.

This clonotype was counted many times. The chain has TRBV20-1 and TRBJ1-1, with D unclear. Germline V CDR1 and CDR2: DFQATT, SNEGSKA (reference sequence). With 0 bases removed from V and 4 bases from J, the gap between germline ends came to 15 bases. The CDR3 spans 15 residues. The CDR3 protein is CSARDQPTLGTEAFF. The CDR3 DNA reads TGCAGTGCTAGAGATCAGCCCACCCTGGGCACTGAAGCTTTCTTT.

The chain recombines TRBV15 with TRBJ2-1; 8 nucleotides agree with TRBD2. The germline CDR1 and CDR2 sequences are LNHNV and YYDKDF (reference sequence). The CDR3 has 14 amino acids. Trimming removed 4 bases from V and 9 bases from J; junction bases left unmatched: 8. DNA for the CDR3: TGTGCCACCAGCACCAGCGGGAGATGGGCTGAGCAGTTCTTC. Encoded protein: CATSTSGRWAEQFF.

This clonotype was seen many times. The chain employs TRBV3-1 and TRBJ2-5, with unresolved D. Trimming cost V 4 bases and J 0 bases, with 9 bases left between them. Per germline, CDR1 LGHDT and CDR2 YNNKEL (reference sequence). This CDR3 is built from 14 residues. DNA of the CDR3: TGTGCCAGCAGCCTACGACAAGACCAAGAGACCCAGTACTTC. This translates into CASSLRQDQETQYF.